This T cell receptor (beta chain) was identified in a study of monozygotic twins with inflammatory bowel disease. Study-wide results and limits: A distinction between different T cell subtypes was not possible. Clonotype sharing was lower in IBD patients than healthy twins, most markedly with disease activity. Discordant twins had repertoire similarity that did not differ from that of concordant twins, possibly from limited power. IBD patients had lower TCRbeta diversity (inverse Simpson) than healthy co-twins.

Notes on this clonotype: Its specificity is not known.

TCRdb re-analyzed the 5' RACE reads; it lists each CDR3 protein once, without DNA. The ten top clones account for roughly 5.8%, within a sample of about 300,000 distinct CDR3 sequences. CDR1 is SGHVS, CDR2 FQNEAQ, per germline. The CDR3 consists of 13 residues. The material sequenced was blood. The TCR comes from a human donor with ulcerative colitis or Crohn's disease, or a healthy co-twin of an affected twin (not recorded which). This chain uses TRBV7-8 with TRBJ2-7; TCRdb's D gene call, TRBD1, goes unchecked for lack of DNA. The CDR3 region is CASSPQDFGLGPF.